This is a list of T cell receptor beta chains from one sample in a study of technical replicates of blood from several donors. The assay was immunoSEQ multiplex PCR, and TCRdb's table has in-frame clones only and misses some. The data contain some 15,000 clones, about 89% of them singletons. What was sequenced was PBMCs. The receptors come from a human donor in good health. Each CDR3 is given with its conserved first and last residue. D genes are given only for firm matches. Clone size appears in some rows only: once, few, many, or a class for an expanded clone.

J gene: TRBJ2-1
clone size: NA
D gene: TRBD2
V gene: TRBV6-4
CDR3 protein: CASSEQASGDNEQFF
CDR3 DNA: TGTGCCAGCAGTGAACAGGCTAGCGGAGACAATGAGCAGTTCTTC

J gene: TRBJ1-2
clone size: NA
D gene: NA
V gene: TRBV6-1
CDR3 protein: CASSFTGNYGYTF
CDR3 DNA: TGTGCCAGCAGCTTTACAGGGAACTATGGCTACACCTTC

J gene: TRBJ1-1
clone size: NA
D gene: NA
V gene: TRBV5-4
CDR3 protein: CASNGQPNTEAFF
CDR3 DNA: TGTGCCAGCAACGGACAGCCGAACACTGAAGCTTTCTTT

J gene: TRBJ2-7
clone size: NA
D gene: TRBD1
V gene: TRBV6-5
CDR3 protein: CASSPTGGYHEQYF
CDR3 DNA: TGTGCCAGCAGTCCCACAGGGGGCTACCACGAGCAGTACTTC

J gene: TRBJ2-1
clone size: once
D gene: TRBD2
V gene: TRBV7-9
CDR3 protein: CASSPAGGHTYNEQFF
CDR3 DNA: TGTGCCAGCAGCCCAGCGGGAGGGCATACTTACAATGAGCAGTTCTTC

J gene: TRBJ2-1
clone size: NA
D gene: TRBD2
V gene: TRBV27
CDR3 protein: CASSEGTSGSNEQFF
CDR3 DNA: TGTGCCAGCAGTGAAGGGACTAGCGGGAGTAATGAGCAGTTCTTC

J gene: TRBJ1-1
clone size: NA
D gene: NA
V gene: TRBV5-4
CDR3 protein: CASSFRGGLDTEAFF
CDR3 DNA: TGTGCCAGCAGCTTCCGGGGGGGGCTGGACACTGAAGCTTTCTTT

J gene: TRBJ2-7
clone size: NA
D gene: TRBD1
V gene: TRBV27
CDR3 protein: CASRPQGANREQYF
CDR3 DNA: TGTGCCAGCAGGCCCCAGGGGGCGAATCGCGAGCAGTACTTC

J gene: TRBJ1-1
clone size: NA
D gene: TRBD1
V gene: TRBV7-9
CDR3 protein: CASSARTGGLLDAFF
CDR3 DNA: TGTGCCAGCAGCGCACGGACAGGGGGCTTGCTGGATGCTTTCTTT

J gene: TRBJ2-6
clone size: NA
D gene: TRBD1
V gene: TRBV19
CDR3 protein: CASSIQGDREFSGANVLTF
CDR3 DNA: TGTGCCAGTAGTATACAAGGGGACAGGGAATTCTCTGGGGCCAACGTCCTGACTTTC

J gene: TRBJ2-1
clone size: NA
D gene: TRBD1
V gene: TRBV2
CDR3 protein: CASSGPSTGNVRNEQFF
CDR3 DNA: TGTGCCAGCAGTGGGCCCTCGACAGGGAACGTAAGAAATGAGCAGTTCTTC

J gene: TRBJ2-7
clone size: NA
D gene: TRBD2
V gene: TRBV15
CDR3 protein: CATSRDGGGEQYF
CDR3 DNA: TGTGCCACCAGCAGAGATGGGGGGGGAGAGCAGTACTTC

J gene: TRBJ1-1
clone size: NA
D gene: TRBD1
V gene: TRBV6-5
CDR3 protein: CASFRGSMTEAFF
CDR3 DNA: TGTGCCAGTTTCAGGGGGAGTATGACTGAAGCTTTCTTT

J gene: TRBJ2-7
clone size: NA
D gene: TRBD2
V gene: TRBV10-3
CDR3 protein: CAISASSGRAGEQYF
CDR3 DNA: TGTGCCATCAGTGCCTCTAGCGGGAGGGCCGGCGAGCAGTACTTC

J gene: TRBJ2-7
clone size: once
D gene: TRBD2
V gene: TRBV28
CDR3 protein: CASSLYPSGISYEQYF
CDR3 DNA: TGTGCCAGCAGTTTATATCCTAGCGGGATCTCCTACGAGCAGTACTTC

J gene: TRBJ2-1
clone size: NA
D gene: NA
V gene: TRBV5-1
CDR3 protein: CASSKPSDPAHNEQFF
CDR3 DNA: TGCGCCAGCAGCAAACCTAGCGATCCGGCACATAATGAGCAGTTCTTC

J gene: TRBJ2-1
clone size: NA
D gene: TRBD2
V gene: TRBV6-5
CDR3 protein: CASSIGRYNEQFF
CDR3 DNA: TGTGCCAGCAGTATCGGGAGGTACAATGAGCAGTTCTTC

J gene: TRBJ2-1
clone size: NA
D gene: NA
V gene: TRBV19
CDR3 protein: CASKEGRDYNEQFF
CDR3 DNA: TGTGCCAGTAAAGAGGGAAGGGACTACAATGAGCAGTTCTTC

J gene: TRBJ1-5
clone size: few
D gene: NA
V gene: TRBV27
CDR3 protein: CASSPRALGQPQHF
CDR3 DNA: TGTGCCAGCAGTCCCAGGGCCTTGGGGCAGCCCCAGCATTTT

J gene: TRBJ2-2
clone size: few
D gene: TRBD2
V gene: TRBV6-4
CDR3 protein: CASSSGSTGELFF
CDR3 DNA: TGTGCCAGCAGTAGCGGGAGCACCGGGGAGCTGTTTTTT

J gene: TRBJ1-2
clone size: once
D gene: TRBD1
V gene: TRBV10-3
CDR3 protein: CAIGSFDRGDYGYTF
CDR3 DNA: TGTGCCATCGGCAGTTTCGACAGGGGGGACTATGGCTACACCTTC

J gene: TRBJ2-2
clone size: NA
D gene: NA
V gene: TRBV6-4
CDR3 protein: CASSVDGHPNTGELFF
CDR3 DNA: TGTGCCAGCAGTGTGGATGGACACCCGAACACCGGGGAGCTGTTTTTT

J gene: TRBJ2-1
clone size: NA
D gene: NA
V gene: TRBV9
CDR3 protein: CASSVGRVSALYNEQFF
CDR3 DNA: TGTGCCAGCAGCGTAGGGAGGGTTAGCGCCCTGTACAATGAGCAGTTCTTC

J gene: TRBJ2-3
clone size: NA
D gene: TRBD2
V gene: TRBV6-1
CDR3 protein: CASSEDPFLAGATDTQYF
CDR3 DNA: TGTGCCAGCAGTGAAGACCCCTTTCTAGCGGGAGCCACAGATACGCAGTATTTT

J gene: TRBJ2-3
clone size: NA
D gene: TRBD1
V gene: TRBV5-1
CDR3 protein: CASSLGQGVADTQYF
CDR3 DNA: TGCGCCAGCAGCCTCGGACAGGGTGTCGCAGATACGCAGTATTTT

J gene: TRBJ2-7
clone size: NA
D gene: TRBD2
V gene: TRBV30
CDR3 protein: CAWREVSGNSYEQYF
CDR3 DNA: TGTGCCTGGAGGGAAGTTAGCGGGAACTCCTACGAGCAGTACTTC

J gene: TRBJ2-3
clone size: NA
D gene: NA
V gene: TRBV27
CDR3 protein: CASSPSWDSRAEYF
CDR3 DNA: TGTGCCAGCAGTCCCTCTTGGGACTCCCGGGCTGAGTATTTT

J gene: TRBJ2-2
clone size: once
D gene: NA
V gene: TRBV7-6
CDR3 protein: CASTPRGSDYTGELFF
CDR3 DNA: TGTGCCAGCACCCCTAGGGGGTCGGATTATACCGGGGAGCTGTTTTTT

J gene: TRBJ1-5
clone size: NA
D gene: TRBD1
V gene: TRBV7-9
CDR3 protein: CASSLGQGGQPQHF
CDR3 DNA: TGTGCCAGCAGCCTCGGACAGGGTGGACAGCCCCAGCATTTT

J gene: TRBJ2-7
clone size: NA
D gene: TRBD1
V gene: TRBV11-2
CDR3 protein: CASSSNRGTYEQYF
CDR3 DNA: TGTGCCAGCAGCTCCAACAGGGGTACCTACGAGCAGTACTTC

J gene: TRBJ2-7
clone size: NA
D gene: TRBD2
V gene: TRBV10-2
CDR3 protein: CASSERTSGREEQYF
CDR3 DNA: TGCGCCAGCAGTGAAAGGACTAGCGGGAGAGAAGAGCAGTACTTC

J gene: TRBJ1-1
clone size: NA
D gene: TRBD1
V gene: TRBV6-5
CDR3 protein: CASRTARDRHTEAFF
CDR3 DNA: TGTGCCAGCAGAACCGCCAGGGACAGACACACTGAAGCTTTCTTT

J gene: TRBJ2-7
clone size: NA
D gene: NA
V gene: TRBV28
CDR3 protein: CASRPTGSLTYEQYF
CDR3 DNA: TGTGCCAGCAGACCAACAGGGTCGCTGACCTACGAGCAGTACTTC

J gene: TRBJ2-2
clone size: NA
D gene: TRBD1
V gene: TRBV25-1
CDR3 protein: CASSEAGQGVTGELFF
CDR3 DNA: TGTGCCAGCAGTGAGGCCGGACAGGGGGTCACCGGGGAGCTGTTTTTT

J gene: TRBJ2-5
clone size: NA
D gene: TRBD2
V gene: TRBV30
CDR3 protein: CAWRKRTSRETQYF
CDR3 DNA: TGTGCCTGGAGAAAACGGACTAGCCGGGAGACCCAGTACTTC

J gene: TRBJ2-1
clone size: NA
D gene: TRBD2
V gene: TRBV4-2
CDR3 protein: CASSPTTGGYNEQFF
CDR3 DNA: TGTGCCAGCAGCCCCACGACGGGAGGCTACAATGAGCAGTTCTTC

J gene: TRBJ2-7
clone size: NA
D gene: TRBD2
V gene: TRBV29-1
CDR3 protein: CSVIGTSAYEQYF
CDR3 DNA: TGCAGCGTTATAGGGACTAGCGCCTACGAGCAGTACTTC

J gene: TRBJ2-2
clone size: NA
D gene: TRBD1
V gene: TRBV5-1
CDR3 protein: CASRTGLSTGELFF
CDR3 DNA: TGCGCCAGCAGGACAGGGCTGAGCACCGGGGAGCTGTTTTTT

J gene: TRBJ2-7
clone size: NA
D gene: TRBD1
V gene: TRBV7-8
CDR3 protein: CASSLRQGTYEQYF
CDR3 DNA: TGTGCCAGCAGCTTAAGACAGGGGACCTACGAGCAGTACTTC

J gene: TRBJ2-7
clone size: NA
D gene: NA
V gene: TRBV5-1
CDR3 protein: CASSLGSSIYEQYF
CDR3 DNA: TGCGCCAGCAGCTTGGGGAGTAGTATTTACGAGCAGTACTTC

J gene: TRBJ1-2
clone size: NA
D gene: TRBD1
V gene: TRBV27
CDR3 protein: CASSSDRAFDGYTF
CDR3 DNA: TGTGCCAGCAGTTCGGACAGGGCTTTTGATGGCTACACCTTC

J gene: TRBJ2-3
clone size: NA
D gene: NA
V gene: TRBV9
CDR3 protein: CASSVAAAGSGTDTQYF
CDR3 DNA: TGTGCCAGCAGCGTAGCGGCGGCGGGATCAGGGACAGATACGCAGTATTTT

J gene: TRBJ2-1
clone size: NA
D gene: NA
V gene: TRBV6-6
CDR3 protein: CASSYSNYYNEQFF
CDR3 DNA: TGTGCCAGCAGTTACTCGAACTATTACAATGAGCAGTTCTTC

J gene: TRBJ2-7
clone size: NA
D gene: NA
V gene: TRBV11-2
CDR3 protein: CASSLDLITREQYF
CDR3 DNA: TGTGCCAGCAGCTTAGACCTGATTACGAGGGAGCAGTACTTC

J gene: TRBJ1-1
clone size: few
D gene: NA
V gene: TRBV28
CDR3 protein: CASSWWGAEAFF
CDR3 DNA: TGTGCCAGCAGTTGGTGGGGGGCTGAAGCTTTCTTT

J gene: TRBJ1-1
clone size: NA
D gene: TRBD1
V gene: TRBV28
CDR3 protein: CASKGGQAFTEAFF
CDR3 DNA: TGTGCCAGCAAGGGGGGACAGGCCTTCACTGAAGCTTTCTTT

J gene: TRBJ2-3
clone size: NA
D gene: TRBD1
V gene: TRBV2
CDR3 protein: CASSIGTGGVHTQYF
CDR3 DNA: TGTGCCAGCAGTATAGGGACAGGGGGGGTTCATACGCAGTATTTT

J gene: TRBJ2-1
clone size: few
D gene: NA
V gene: TRBV12-5
CDR3 protein: CASAHDYNEQFF
CDR3 DNA: TGTGCTAGTGCACACGACTACAATGAGCAGTTCTTC